This T cell receptor beta chain was recorded in a study of blood T cell repertoires in COVID-19. The germline CDR1 and CDR2 sequences are MDHEN and SYDVKM. The V and J ends lost 6 bases and 8 bases respectively, with 16 bases between them. There are 13 residues in the CDR3. Only in-frame clones appear in the TCRdb table, and some are missing; sequencing was by immunoSEQ multiplex PCR. The profile shows 110,000 to 150,000 clones, approximately 81% of them singletons. The TCR originated in a human donor in a cohort sampled during active COVID-19. Sequenced: peripheral blood. The V call is TRBV28, the J call TRBJ1-2; D is unclear. CDR3 sequence reads: CASRTQVEGGYTF. For the CDR3, the DNA is TGTGCCAGCAGAACTCAGGTAGAAGGCGGCTACACCTTC.